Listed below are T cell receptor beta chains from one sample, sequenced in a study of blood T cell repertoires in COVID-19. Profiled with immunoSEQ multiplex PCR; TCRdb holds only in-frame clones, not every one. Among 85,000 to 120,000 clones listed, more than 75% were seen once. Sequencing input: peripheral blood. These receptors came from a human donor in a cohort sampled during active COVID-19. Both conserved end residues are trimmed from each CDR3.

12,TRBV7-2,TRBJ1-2,ASSLVEGPGGYT
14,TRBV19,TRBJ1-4,ASSISSGRVYEKLF
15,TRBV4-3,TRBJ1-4,ASSQLPGGGTNEKLF
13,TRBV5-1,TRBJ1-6,ASSLEQGQNSPLH
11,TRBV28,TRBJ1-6,ASRGGMDSPLH
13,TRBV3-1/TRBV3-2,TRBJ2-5,ASSRGRGSQETQY
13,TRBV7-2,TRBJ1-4,ASSLESTPNEKLF
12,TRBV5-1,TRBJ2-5,ASSEDRGDETQY
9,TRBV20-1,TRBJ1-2,SAPSSYGYT
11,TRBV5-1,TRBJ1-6,ASSLGQRSPLH
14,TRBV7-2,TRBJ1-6,ASRSSLSAYNSPLH
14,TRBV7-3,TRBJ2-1,ASSPQTSGAYNEQF
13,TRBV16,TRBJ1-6,ASSLKGTGGSPLH
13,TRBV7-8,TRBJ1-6,ASRQAWGRNSPLH
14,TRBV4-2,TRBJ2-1,ASSQASGGTYNEQF
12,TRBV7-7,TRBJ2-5,ASSLHLGEETQY
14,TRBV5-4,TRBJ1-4,ASSLGDRGNREKLF
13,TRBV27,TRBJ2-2,ASSLSGRNTGELF
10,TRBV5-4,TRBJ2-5,ASRGQQETQY
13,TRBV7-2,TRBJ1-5,ASSGQGSLNQPQH
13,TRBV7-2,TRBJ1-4,ASSLGGAGDEKLF
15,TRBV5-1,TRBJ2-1,ASSLAPGSGPYNEQF
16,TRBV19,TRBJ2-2,ASSIVSSGTSGTGELF
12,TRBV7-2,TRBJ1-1,ASSPQTQDNEAF
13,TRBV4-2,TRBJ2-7,ASSQVSDRAYEQY
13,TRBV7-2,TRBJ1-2,ASSLDWGPQYGYT
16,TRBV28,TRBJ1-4,ASSFFRDRGATNEKLF